This T cell receptor (beta chain) was identified during a study of vaccination effects on CD4 cells after COVID-19. TCRdb's copy holds only in-frame clones and misses some; the assay was immunoSEQ multiplex PCR. The sample carries about 45,000 clones, 72% recorded once. On this clone itself: What it recognizes is unknown.

CDR3 length: 15 amino acids. With 0 bases removed from V and 4 bases from J, the gap between germline ends came to 13 bases. Germline CDR1 SGHRS, CDR2 YFSETQ. CD4+ T cell isolation took place after approximately ten days of culture. Two doses of BNT162b2 or mRNA-1273 vaccine were administered to participants. Nucleocapsid antibody tests were negative, and the vaccine recipients had no prior SARS-CoV-2 infection. Both day 3 and day 7 saw half the medium replaced with IL-2 medium. Here the sequenced sample was CD4+ T cells from PBMCs cultured without peptide, taken after COVID-19 vaccination. The clonotype comes from a human donor who received a COVID-19 vaccine. The chain joins TRBV5-1 to TRBJ2-5; no firm D call. The DNA of the CDR3 is TGCGCCAGCAGCTTGGTTTCTGGAACGGGAGAGACCCAGTACTTC. It codes for CASSLVSGTGETQYF.